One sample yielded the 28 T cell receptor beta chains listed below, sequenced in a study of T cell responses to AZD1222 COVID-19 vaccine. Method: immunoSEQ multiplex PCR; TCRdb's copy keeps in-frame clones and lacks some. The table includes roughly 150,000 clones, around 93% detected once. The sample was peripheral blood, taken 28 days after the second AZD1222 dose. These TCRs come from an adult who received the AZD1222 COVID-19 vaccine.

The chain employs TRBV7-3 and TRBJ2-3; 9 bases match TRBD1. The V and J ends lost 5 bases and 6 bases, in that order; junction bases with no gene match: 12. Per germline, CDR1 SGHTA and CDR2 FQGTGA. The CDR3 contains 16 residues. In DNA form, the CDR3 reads TGTGCCAGCAGCAGTGGTGGACAGGGGTTCAAGGATACGCAGTATTTT. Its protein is CASSSGGQGFKDTQYF.

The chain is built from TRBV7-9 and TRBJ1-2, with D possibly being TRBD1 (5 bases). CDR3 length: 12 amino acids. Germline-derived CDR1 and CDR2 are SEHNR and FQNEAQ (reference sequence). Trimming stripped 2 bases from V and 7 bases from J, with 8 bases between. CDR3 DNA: TGTGCCAGCAGCTTACCCCAGGGTGGCTACACCTTC. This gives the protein CASSLPQGGYTF.

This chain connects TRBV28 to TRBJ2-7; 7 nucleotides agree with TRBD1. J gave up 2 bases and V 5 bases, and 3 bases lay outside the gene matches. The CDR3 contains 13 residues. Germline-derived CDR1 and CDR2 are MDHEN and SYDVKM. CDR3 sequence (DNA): TGTGCCAGCAGTCTACAGGGGACCTACGAGCAGTACTTC. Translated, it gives CASSLQGTYEQYF.

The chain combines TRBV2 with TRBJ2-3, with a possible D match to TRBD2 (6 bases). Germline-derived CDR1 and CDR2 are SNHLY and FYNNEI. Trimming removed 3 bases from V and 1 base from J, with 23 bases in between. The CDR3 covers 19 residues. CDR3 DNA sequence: TGTGCCAGCAGTGACCCCCCACTAGCACGGGTTATTCGCACAGATACGCAGTATTTT. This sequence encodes CASSDPPLARVIRTDTQYF.

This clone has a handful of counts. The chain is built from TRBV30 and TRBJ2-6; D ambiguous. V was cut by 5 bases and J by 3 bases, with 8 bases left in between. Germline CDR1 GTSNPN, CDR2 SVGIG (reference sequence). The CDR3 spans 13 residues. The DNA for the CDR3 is TGTGCCTGGGACGTCTATGGGGCCAACGTCCTGACTTTC. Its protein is CAWDVYGANVLTF. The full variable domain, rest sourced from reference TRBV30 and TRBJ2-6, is SQTIHQWPATLVQPVGSPLSLECTVEGTSNPNLYWYRQAAGRGLQLLFYSVGIGQISSEVPQNLSASRPQDRQFILSSKKLLLSDSGFYLCAWDVYGANVLTFGAGSRLTVL.

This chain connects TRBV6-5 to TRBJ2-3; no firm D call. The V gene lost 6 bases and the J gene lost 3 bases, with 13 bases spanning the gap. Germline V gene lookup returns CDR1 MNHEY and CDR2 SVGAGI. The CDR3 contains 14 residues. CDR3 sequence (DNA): TGTGCCAGCAGACCCCCTCGACCTACAGATACGCAGTATTTT. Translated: CASRPPRPTDTQYF.

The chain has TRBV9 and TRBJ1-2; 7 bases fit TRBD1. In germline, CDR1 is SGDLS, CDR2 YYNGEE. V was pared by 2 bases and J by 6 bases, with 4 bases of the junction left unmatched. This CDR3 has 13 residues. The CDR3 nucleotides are TGTGCCAGCAGCGTCCGTGACAGGGATGGCTACACCTTC. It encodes CASSVRDRDGYTF.

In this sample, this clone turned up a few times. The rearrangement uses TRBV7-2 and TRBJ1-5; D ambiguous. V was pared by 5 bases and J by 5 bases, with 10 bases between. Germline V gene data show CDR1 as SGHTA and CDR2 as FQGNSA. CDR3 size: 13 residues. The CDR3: CASSSRGHQPQHF. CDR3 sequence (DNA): TGTGCCAGCAGCAGTCGAGGCCATCAGCCCCAGCATTTT. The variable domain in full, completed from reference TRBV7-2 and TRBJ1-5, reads GAGVSQSPSNKVTEKGKDVELRCDPISGHTALYWYRQSLGQGLEFLIYFQGNSAPDKSGLPSDRFSAERTGGSVSTLTIQRTQQEDSAVYLCASSSRGHQPQHFGDGTRLSIL.

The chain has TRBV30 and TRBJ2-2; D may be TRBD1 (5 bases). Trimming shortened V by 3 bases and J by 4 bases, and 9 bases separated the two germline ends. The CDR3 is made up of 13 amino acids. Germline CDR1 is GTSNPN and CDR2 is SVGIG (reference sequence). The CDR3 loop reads CAWRGPGTGELFF. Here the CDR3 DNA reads TGTGCCTGGAGGGGGCCCGGCACCGGGGAGCTGTTTTTT. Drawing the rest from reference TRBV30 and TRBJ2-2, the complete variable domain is SQTIHQWPATLVQPVGSPLSLECTVEGTSNPNLYWYRQAAGRGLQLLFYSVGIGQISSEVPQNLSASRPQDRQFILSSKKLLLSDSGFYLCAWRGPGTGELFFGEGSRLTVL.

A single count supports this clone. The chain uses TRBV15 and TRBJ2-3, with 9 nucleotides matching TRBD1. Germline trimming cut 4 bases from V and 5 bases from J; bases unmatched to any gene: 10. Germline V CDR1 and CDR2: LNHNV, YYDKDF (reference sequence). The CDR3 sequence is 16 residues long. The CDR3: CATSIYSGQGKDTQYF. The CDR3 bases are TGTGCCACCAGCATATACTCCGGACAGGGGAAAGATACGCAGTATTTT. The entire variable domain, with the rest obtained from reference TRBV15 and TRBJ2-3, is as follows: DAMVIQNPRYQVTQFGKPVTLSCSQTLNHNVMYWYQQKSSQAPKLLFHYYDKDFNNEADTPDNFQSRRPNTSFCFLDIRSPGLGDTAMYLCATSIYSGQGKDTQYFGPGTRLTVL.

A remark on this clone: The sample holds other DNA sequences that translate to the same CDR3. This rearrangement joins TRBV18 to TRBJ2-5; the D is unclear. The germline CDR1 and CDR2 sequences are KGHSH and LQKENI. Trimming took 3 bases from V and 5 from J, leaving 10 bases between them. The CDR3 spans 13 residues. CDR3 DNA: TGTGCCAGCTCACCGCGCCAAGGGGAGACCCAGTACTTC. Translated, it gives CASSPRQGETQYF.

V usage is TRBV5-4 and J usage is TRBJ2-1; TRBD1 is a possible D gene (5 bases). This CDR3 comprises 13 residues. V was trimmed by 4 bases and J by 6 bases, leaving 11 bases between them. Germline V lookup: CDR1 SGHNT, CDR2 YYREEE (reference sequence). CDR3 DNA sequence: TGTGCCAGCAGCATCTGGACAACCAATGAGCAGTTCTTC. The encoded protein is CASSIWTTNEQFF.

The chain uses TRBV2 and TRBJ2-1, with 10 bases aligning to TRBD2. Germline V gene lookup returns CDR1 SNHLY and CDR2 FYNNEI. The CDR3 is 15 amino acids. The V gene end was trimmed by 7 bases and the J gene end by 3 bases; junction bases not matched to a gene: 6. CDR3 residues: CASTLSSGGYNEQFF. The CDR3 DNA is TGTGCCAGCACCCTCTCTAGCGGGGGCTACAATGAGCAGTTCTTC. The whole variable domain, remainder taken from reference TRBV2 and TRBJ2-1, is EPEVTQTPSHQVTQMGQEVILRCVPISNHLYFYWYRQILGQKVEFLVSFYNNEISEKSEIFDDQFSVERPDGSNFTLKIRSTKLEDSAMYFCASTLSSGGYNEQFFGPGTRLTVL.

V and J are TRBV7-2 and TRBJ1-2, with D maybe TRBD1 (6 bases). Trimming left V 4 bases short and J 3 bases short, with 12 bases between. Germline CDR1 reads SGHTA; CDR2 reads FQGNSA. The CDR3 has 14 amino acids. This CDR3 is CASSSRGLYYGYTF. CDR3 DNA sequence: TGTGCCAGCAGCTCGCGGGGGCTTTACTATGGCTACACCTTC.

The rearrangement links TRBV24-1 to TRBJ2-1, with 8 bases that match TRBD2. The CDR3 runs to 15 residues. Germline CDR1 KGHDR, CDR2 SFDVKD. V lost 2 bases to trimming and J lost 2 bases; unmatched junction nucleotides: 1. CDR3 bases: TGTGCCACCAGTGATTCGGGAGGGACCTACAATGAGCAGTTCTTC. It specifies CATSDSGGTYNEQFF.

In nucleotides, the CDR3 is TGTGCCAGCTCACCGGGACTAGCGGGCTACAATGAGCAGTTCTTC. Its protein is CASSPGLAGYNEQFF. V usage is TRBV18 and J usage is TRBJ2-1; the match to TRBD2 covers 12 bases. V lost 3 bases and J lost 3; bases outside the gene matches: 0. The germline gives CDR1 KGHSH, CDR2 LQKENI. The CDR3 spans 15 residues.

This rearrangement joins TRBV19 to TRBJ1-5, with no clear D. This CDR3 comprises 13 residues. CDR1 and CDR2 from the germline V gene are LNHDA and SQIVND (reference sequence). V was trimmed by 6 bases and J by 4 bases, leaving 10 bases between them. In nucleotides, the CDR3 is TGTGCCAGTAGACAGCCCGGAAATCAGCCCCAGCATTTT. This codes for CASRQPGNQPQHF.

In DNA form, the CDR3 reads TGTGCCAGTAGTACCCCGGGACTAGCGGTAAACACCGGGGAGCTGTTTTTT. It codes for CASSTPGLAVNTGELFF. The rearrangement links TRBV19 to TRBJ2-2, with 11 bases fitting TRBD2. This CDR3 comprises 17 residues. Germline-derived CDR1 and CDR2 are LNHDA and SQIVND (reference sequence). V lost 4 bases, J lost 2 bases, and 6 bases stayed unmatched. Together with reference TRBV19 and TRBJ2-2, the CDR3 gives the full variable domain: DGGITQSPKYLFRKEGQNVTLSCEQNLNHDAMYWYRQDPGQGLRLIYYSQIVNDFQKGDIAEGYSVSREKKESFPLTVTSAQKNPTAFYLCASSTPGLAVNTGELFFGEGSRLTVL.

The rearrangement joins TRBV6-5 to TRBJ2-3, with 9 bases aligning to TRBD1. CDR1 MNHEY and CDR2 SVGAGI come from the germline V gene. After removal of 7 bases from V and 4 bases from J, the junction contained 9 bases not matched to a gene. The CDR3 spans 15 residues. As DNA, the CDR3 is TGTGCCAGCATTAGAAACAGGGGGCGCCCAGATACGCAGTATTTT. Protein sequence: CASIRNRGRPDTQYF.

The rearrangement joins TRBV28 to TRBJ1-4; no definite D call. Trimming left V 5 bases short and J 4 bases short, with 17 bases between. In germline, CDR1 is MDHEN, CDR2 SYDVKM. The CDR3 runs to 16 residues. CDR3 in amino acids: CASSPPVVRLNEKLFF. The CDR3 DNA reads TGTGCCAGCAGTCCCCCCGTGGTCCGACTTAATGAAAAACTGTTTTTT.

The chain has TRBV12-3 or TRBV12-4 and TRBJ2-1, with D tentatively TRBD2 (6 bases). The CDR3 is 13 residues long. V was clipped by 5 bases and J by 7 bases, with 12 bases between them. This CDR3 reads CASSVGSGNEQFF. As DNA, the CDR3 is TGTGCCAGCAGTGTCGGAAGCGGGAATGAGCAGTTCTTC.

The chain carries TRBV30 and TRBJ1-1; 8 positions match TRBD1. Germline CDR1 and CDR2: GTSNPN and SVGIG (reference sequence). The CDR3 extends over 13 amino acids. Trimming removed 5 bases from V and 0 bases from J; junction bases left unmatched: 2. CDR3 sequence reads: CAWVGQVNTEAFF. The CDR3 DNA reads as TGTGCCTGGGTGGGACAGGTGAACACTGAAGCTTTCTTT.

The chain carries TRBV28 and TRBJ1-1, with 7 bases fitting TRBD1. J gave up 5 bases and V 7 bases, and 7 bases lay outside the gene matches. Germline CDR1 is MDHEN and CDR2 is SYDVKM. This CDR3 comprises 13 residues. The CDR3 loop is CASTYRGWTEAFF. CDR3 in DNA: TGTGCCAGCACCTACAGGGGATGGACTGAAGCTTTCTTT.

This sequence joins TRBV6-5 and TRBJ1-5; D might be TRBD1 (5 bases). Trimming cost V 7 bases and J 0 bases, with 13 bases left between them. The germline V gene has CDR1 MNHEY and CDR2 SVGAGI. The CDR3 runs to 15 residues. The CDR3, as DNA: TGTGCCAGCACCGACAGCGGGAATAGCAATCAGCCCCAGCATTTT. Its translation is CASTDSGNSNQPQHF.

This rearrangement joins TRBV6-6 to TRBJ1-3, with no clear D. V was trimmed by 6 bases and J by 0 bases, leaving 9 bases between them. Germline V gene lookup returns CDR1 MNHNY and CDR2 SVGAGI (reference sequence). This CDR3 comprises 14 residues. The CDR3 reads CASSTTSSGNTIYF. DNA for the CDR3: TGTGCCAGCAGCACCACCTCCTCTGGAAACACCATATATTTT.

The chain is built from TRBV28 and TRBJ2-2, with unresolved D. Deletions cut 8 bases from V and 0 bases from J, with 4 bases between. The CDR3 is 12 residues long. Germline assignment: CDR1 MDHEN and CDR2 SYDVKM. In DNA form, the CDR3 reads TGTGCCAGCGGCACGAACACCGGGGAGCTGTTTTTT. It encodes CASGTNTGELFF. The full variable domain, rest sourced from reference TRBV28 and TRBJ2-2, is DVKVTQSSRYLVKRTGEKVFLECVQDMDHENMFWYRQDPGLGLRLIYFSYDVKMKEKGDIPEGYSVSREKKERFSLILESASTNQTSMYLCASGTNTGELFFGEGSRLTVL.

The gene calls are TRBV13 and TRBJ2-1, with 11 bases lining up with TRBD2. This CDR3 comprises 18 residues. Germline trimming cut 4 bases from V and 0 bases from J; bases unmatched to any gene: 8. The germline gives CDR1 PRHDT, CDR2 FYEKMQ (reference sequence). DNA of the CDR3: TGTGCCAGCAGCTCGATGACTAGCGGGGTGGCCTCCTACAATGAGCAGTTCTTC. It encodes CASSSMTSGVASYNEQFF. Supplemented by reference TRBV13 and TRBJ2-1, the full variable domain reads AAGVIQSPRHLIKEKRETATLKCYPIPRHDTVYWYQQGPGQDPQFLISFYEKMQSDKGSIPDRFSAQQFSDYHSELNMSSLELGDSALYFCASSSMTSGVASYNEQFFGPGTRLTVL.

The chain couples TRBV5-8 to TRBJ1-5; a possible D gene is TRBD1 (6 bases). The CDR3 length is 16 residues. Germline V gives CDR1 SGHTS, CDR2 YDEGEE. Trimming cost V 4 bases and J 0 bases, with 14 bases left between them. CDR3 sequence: CASSDRDNYSNQPQHF. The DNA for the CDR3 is TGTGCCAGCAGCGACCGGGACAATTATAGCAATCAGCCCCAGCATTTT. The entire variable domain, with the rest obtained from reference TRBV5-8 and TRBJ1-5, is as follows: EAGVTQSPTHLIKTRGQQATLRCSPISGHTSVYWYQQALGLGLQFLLWYDEGEERNRGNFPPRFSGRQFPNYSSELNVNALELEDSALYLCASSDRDNYSNQPQHFGDGTRLSIL.